This TCR beta chain was obtained from a study of blood T cells in healthy people across ages (dated by TCRdb to 2014 to 2015). A note on the overall study: In model experiments, template switching captured roughly one uniquely barcoded TCR beta cDNA molecule for every two T cells. To track age-related changes in TCR beta repertoire diversity, the study relied on deep sequencing normalized with unique cDNA molecular identifiers. Donors were grouped into four age groups: young (average 16 years), middle-aged (under 40), aged (62) and long-lived (just over 80). For two donors (one aged 18 to 29 and one aged 80 or older), the study analyzed two additional independent replicas of 1 million unique cDNA reads from the same blood draw. On the study overall, not on this receptor specifically: Compared with the aged group, the long-lived group had more naive CD4+ T cells, fewer expanded clones and increased TCR diversity, a pattern suggesting age selection. Estimates of total diversity based on one million sequenced T cells were considered lower bounds and underestimates. Since profiling was done on bulk unsorted PBMCs, naive and antigen-experienced compartments could not be conclusively compared. Observed TCR beta diversity per million T cells fell roughly linearly with age, and a significant reduction was already apparent by age about 43. Because the CMV infection status of the donors was unknown, age-related changes in expanded clonotypes may potentially have been confounded. Observed TCR beta diversity correlated strongly with the percentage of naive T cells measured by flow cytometry.

As concerns this clonotype: Its antigen remains unidentified. No quality values exist for individual bases; no much larger clone is one base distant.

Measured from the cysteine to the phenylalanine, the CDR3 is 14 residues long. Solely the CDR3 DNA is kept, with 42 bases framed from the first base. V was cut back by 0 bases and J by 7 bases, leaving a gap of 10 bases between them. In the germline V gene, CDR1 corresponds to SGHRS and CDR2 to YFSETQ. The roughly 37 donors, aged about 6 to 95 years, were systemically healthy Caucasian individuals from Russia. Ten milliliters of peripheral blood were drawn from each donor into EDTA-treated Vacutainer tubes. PBMCs were isolated by Ficoll-Paque density-gradient centrifugation, with at least 6 million obtained per sample. Total RNA, at least 5.5 micrograms per sample, was extracted from PBMCs with Trizol reagent. For every donor, an aliquot of PBMCs went through flow cytometry to measure the percentages of naive CD45RAhigh/CD27high T cells. Receptors were amplified or captured by 5' RACE. Instrument on record: Illumina HiSeq 2500. A second roughly 6 to 12 cycle PCR used a sample-barcoded 5' primer and a J-beta primer mix. A template-switch 5' adaptor carrying 12 random nucleotides introduced a unique molecular identifier onto each TCR beta cDNA molecule. At least 3 million CDR3-containing paired-end reads were obtained from each sample. The Mint cDNA synthesis kit, primed by a TRBC-specific oligonucleotide, was used to synthesize first-strand cDNA from all RNA. All cDNA was treated with uracil-DNA glycosylase and then went through a first 18-cycle PCR with the universal primers M1SS and BC2_uni_R. The authors' analysis ran thus. Normalization of each sample was performed by random selection of 1 million high-quality reads, each carrying a distinct molecular identifier. Instead of being binned into consensus sequences, reads with shared molecular identifiers were discarded. CDR3 identification, clonotype clustering and error correction used MiTCR with a Q25 quality threshold and the strictest error-elimination algorithm. A nonparametric unseen species model with Euler transformation was used to estimate lower-bound total TCR beta diversity. TCRdb trimmed the raw reads at Q25, called clones with MiXCR and kept productive beta chains. When rows share a CDR3 protein, they turn into one entry using the most common DNA and genes. TCRdb's processing, not the study's, gives the V and J calls here. This sample comprises about 760,000 distinct CDR3 sequences, around 25% of them detected only once. The ten largest clonotypes hold under 10% of the sample.

Another study also made use of these data, one on T cells of mothers and their children. Looking at the second paper: Donors were nine systemically healthy Caucasian individuals: three mothers and their six children. cDNA synthesis used all of the extracted RNA, with about 1.5 ug of RNA in each 15 ul reaction. In the second PCR, the M1S primer introduced both the sample barcodes and 2-4 random nucleotides. Over 8.5 million TCR beta CDR3 reads came from each mother, compared with a few million reads from each child. Thymic selection similarly shapes TCR recombination output in related and unrelated pairs, with minor effect from inherited differences. Normalized repertoire overlap was always found to be slightly, but never significantly, higher in related mother-child pairs than in unrelated mother-child pairs. No persistent microchimeric T cell clones were found, with a detection sensitivity of roughly 100 clones per million clonotypes. Deep NGS was used in the study to compare the TCR beta repertoires of mothers and children and to look for features that separate related mother-child pairs from unrelated individuals. The mean age was roughly 44 +/- 4 years for the mothers and approximately 11 +/- 4 years for the children. After adapter ligation was performed with NEBNext reagents, the libraries were sequenced on an Illumina HiSeq 2000 with 100+100 nt paired-end reads. Mother and child libraries were prepared a month apart and sequenced in separate runs to prevent cross-contamination. For each donor, between roughly 500,000 and 2,100,000 distinct TCR beta clonotypes were identified. Naive TCR beta clonotypes were estimated from low-frequency clonotypes matched to each donor's FACS-determined naive share, without sorting.

The sequencing input was blood. The sequence was collected from a boy younger than 18 in good health. The chain couples TRBV5-1 to TRBJ1-4; the D gene cannot be resolved reliably. The CDR3: CASSLDSSGEKLFF. The nucleotide sequence is TGCGCCAGCAGCTTGGACAGCTCGGGTGAAAAACTGTTTTTT. Here the CDR3 is joined to the reference TRBV5-1 and TRBJ1-4 genes, and the full variable domain is: KAGVTQTPRYLIKTRGQQVTLSCSPISGHRSVSWYQQTPGQGLQFLFEYFSETQRNKGNFPGRFSGRQFSNSRSEMNVSTLELGDSALYLCASSLDSSGEKLFFGSGTQLSVL.